This TCR beta chain was obtained from a study of tumor-infiltrating lymphocytes in primary liver carcinoma. Findings of the study overall: Tumor region pairs shared more overlap than did tumor-adjacent and tumor-blood pairs. Tumors significantly exceeded blood in top-250-clone fraction (p = 0.039).

Starting material of 500 to 600 ng total RNA yielded TCR beta cDNA via a constant-region primer. Slightly modified ARM-PCR, run as three nested multiplex PCR rounds, produced the TCR beta libraries. The two initial PCR rounds, about 9 cycles each, used TRBV1-TRBV30 forward and C-beta reverse primers. TCRdb reprocessed the multiplex PCR reads with MiXCR, giving one entry per CDR3 protein. The sample contains 150,000 to 200,000 distinct CDR3 sequences, approximately 80% of which appear only once. Unsorted bulk tissue (roughly 17-33 mg) underwent RNA and DNA co-extraction. Every patient in the cohort had a primary liver carcinoma. That carcinoma was treated by surgical resection. The count of this clonotype is one. Its cognate antigen is unknown. CDR3 length: 15 residues. Germline lookup yields CDR1 MNHEY and CDR2 SVGAGI.

This sequence was found in a man aged 35 to 55 with primary liver carcinoma and hepatitis B virus infection. This chain connects TRBV6-5 to TRBJ2-3; D call uncertain. The sequencing sample was made of tumor tissue from primary liver carcinoma. The chain's CDR3 is CANRLGASSTDTQYF. CDR3 DNA sequence: TGTGCTAATAGGTTGGGTGCTTCTAGCACAGATACGCAGTATTTT.